Following are 20 T cell receptor beta chains from one sample sequenced in a study of blood T cells in healthy people across ages. It was with a sample-barcoded 5' primer and a J-beta primer mix that a second PCR of about 7 to 12 cycles was run. TCRdb processed the 5' RACE reads anew with MiXCR; each CDR3 protein has one entry. The data contain fewer than 750,000 distinct CDR3 sequences, 40% to 55% of them singletons. Sequencing input: blood. These TCRs come from an older man in good health.

V gene TRBV27 combines with J gene TRBJ1-6, with 11 bases that match TRBD1. The ends lost 2 bases at V and 7 bases at J; junction bases unmatched: 4. The CDR3 contains 16 residues. Germline assignment: CDR1 MNHEY and CDR2 SMNVEV (reference sequence). The CDR3 DNA sequence: TGTGCCAGCAGTTTAGGACAGGGGGCGCGGAATTCACCCCTCCACTTT. Its protein is CASSLGQGARNSPLHF.

The V call is TRBV7-2, the J call TRBJ2-3, with TRBD2 matching over 11 bases. Germline V gives CDR1 SGHTA, CDR2 FQGNSA. J gave up 1 base and V 0 bases, and 6 bases lay outside the gene matches. This CDR3 is 18 amino acids long. DNA of the CDR3: TGTGCCAGCAGCTTAGCGACTAGCGGGACTAAGCGCACAGATACGCAGTATTTT. Translating gives CASSLATSGTKRTDTQYF.

This clonotype was observed many times. The chain links TRBV20-1 to TRBJ1-2; 8 bases are a match to TRBD1. Trimming took 6 bases from V and 5 from J; bases not matched to a gene: 5. Germline CDR1 and CDR2: DFQATT and SNEGSKA (reference sequence). The CDR3 is 12 amino acids. The CDR3 is CSASGTGYGYTF. The CDR3 DNA reads TGCAGTGCGTCCGGGACAGGTTATGGCTACACCTTC.

The chain has TRBV7-9 and TRBJ2-7, with D uncertain. The CDR3 contains 13 residues. The germline CDR1 and CDR2 sequences are SEHNR and FQNEAQ (reference sequence). V dropped 5 bases and J dropped 5 bases, with 13 bases sitting between them. The CDR3 loop reads CASSVVPSDEQYF. In DNA form, the CDR3 reads TGTGCCAGCAGCGTAGTTCCATCAGACGAGCAGTACTTC.

This clonotype showed up just a few times. This rearrangement joins TRBV4-3 to TRBJ2-3; 8 bases map to TRBD2. The trim removed 1 base at V and 5 bases at J, leaving 8 bases unmatched. The CDR3 contains 16 residues. Germline CDR1 is LGHNA and CDR2 is YSLEER. CDR3 in DNA: TGCGCCAGCAGCCAAGGGGGGACTAGGAGGGGAGATACGCAGTATTTT. This gives the protein CASSQGGTRRGDTQYF.

This clonotype came up a few times. The chain employs TRBV20-1 and TRBJ2-5; 8 bases are a match to TRBD2. Germline V gene data show CDR1 as DFQATT and CDR2 as SNEGSKA (reference sequence). V dropped 4 bases and J dropped 3; count of bases not matched to a gene: 16. The CDR3 is 17 amino acids. The CDR3: CSATIRQAGAGKETQYF. The CDR3 nucleotides are TGCAGTGCTACCATTAGACAAGCGGGGGCGGGCAAAGAGACCCAGTACTTC.

This clonotype turned up a few times. The J gene is TRBJ1-2, the V gene TRBV3-1; D is undetermined. This CDR3 is built from 15 residues. Germline V gene sequence: CDR1 LGHDT, CDR2 YNNKEL (reference sequence). Trimming pared 3 bases from V and 6 bases from J, leaving 17 bases between. This chain's CDR3 is CASSQGRRADHGYTF. As DNA, the CDR3 is TGTGCCAGCAGCCAGGGTCGCCGGGCAGACCATGGCTACACCTTC.

The chain links TRBV20-1 to TRBJ2-1; D not certain. V lost 6 bases, J lost 10 bases, and 22 bases lay in between. The CDR3 totals 14 residues. Germline CDR1 DFQATT, CDR2 SNEGSKA (reference sequence). CDR3 in amino acids: CSAPVTPLFEEQFF. CDR3 bases: TGCAGTGCACCGGTCACCCCCCTCTTCGAGGAGCAGTTCTTC.

The table lists this clonotype with a count of one. The gene calls are TRBV12-3 or TRBV12-4 and TRBJ1-5, with TRBD1 as a possible D gene (6 bases). CDR3 length equals 14 residues. The V gene lost 3 bases and the J gene lost 3 bases, with 9 bases spanning the gap. The CDR3 loop is CASSFSGDNQPQHF. CDR3 sequence (DNA): TGTGCCAGCAGTTTTTCAGGGGACAATCAGCCCCAGCATTTT.

V is TRBV30 and J is TRBJ1-5; D gene uncertain. This CDR3 comprises 15 residues. Germline V gives CDR1 GTSNPN, CDR2 SVGIG (reference sequence). With 0 bases removed from V and 9 bases from J, the gap between germline ends came to 18 bases. The CDR3 DNA reads as TGTGCCTGGAGTGTGATCCGAGGTGGGGATCGGCCCCAGCATTTT. Translation gives CAWSVIRGGDRPQHF.

V usage is TRBV4-2 and J usage is TRBJ2-3, with D possibly being TRBD1 or TRBD2 (5 bases each). CDR1 is LGHNA, CDR2 YNFKEQ, per germline. V gave up 4 bases and J gave up 1 base, with 12 bases separating them. There are 15 residues in the CDR3. In DNA, the CDR3 is TGTGCCAGCAGCCGAGGGGCGGACCGCACAGATACGCAGTATTTT. Translated, it gives CASSRGADRTDTQYF.

The chain uses TRBV10-2 and TRBJ2-7, with D uncertain. Germline V gene data show CDR1 as WSHSY and CDR2 as SAAADI. The CDR3 loop spans 14 amino acids. V was clipped by 0 bases and J by 2 bases, with 8 bases between them. CDR3 nucleotides: TGCGCCAGCAGTGAGTCTGGCAGCACCTACGAGCAGTACTTC. It is translated as CASSESGSTYEQYF.

This clonotype has only a few counts. This chain joins TRBV7-6 and TRBJ2-4, with D possibly being TRBD2 (6 bases). Matching the DNA end better, TRBJ2-7 makes the J call doubtful. This CDR3 spans 15 amino acids. Per the germline V gene, CDR1 is SGHVS and CDR2 is FNYEAQ. The DNA of the CDR3 is TGTGCCAGCAGCTTAGTTCCCGGGGGTGTCTCCGAGCAGTACTTC. The encoded protein is CASSLVPGGVSEQYF.

This clonotype was observed a few times. V gene TRBV27 combines with J gene TRBJ2-7, with D possibly being TRBD1 (6 bases). V was trimmed by 4 bases and J by 2 bases, leaving 15 bases between them. CDR1 is MNHEY, CDR2 SMNVEV, per germline (reference sequence). This CDR3 comprises 15 residues. CDR3 nucleotide sequence: TGTGCCAGCAGTTCCAGTTGGGACACAACCTACGAGCAGTACTTC. This gives the protein CASSSSWDTTYEQYF.

The rearrangement joins TRBV20-1 to TRBJ1-4; the match to TRBD1 covers 8 bases. Germline CDR1 DFQATT, CDR2 SNEGSKA (reference sequence). The CDR3 loop spans 17 amino acids. Trimming removed 4 bases from V and 4 bases from J; junction bases left unmatched: 14. The CDR3 DNA reads TGCAGTGCTACTTTGGCAGGGGGCTTTCTTGGTAATGAAAAACTGTTTTTT. Amino acid sequence: CSATLAGGFLGNEKLFF.

The chain links TRBV20-1 to TRBJ2-5, with D unclear. Trimming removed 0 bases at V and 5 bases at J, with 13 bases between. The CDR3 is 14 amino acids. The germline CDR1 and CDR2 sequences are DFQATT and SNEGSKA (reference sequence). CDR3 loop: CSARDGRDGETQYF. The CDR3 DNA is TGCAGTGCTAGAGATGGAAGGGATGGGGAGACCCAGTACTTC.

The chain is built from TRBV28 and TRBJ2-1, with 9 nucleotides matching TRBD1. The CDR3 length is 15 residues. The germline V gene encodes CDR1 MDHEN and CDR2 SYDVKM. With 8 bases clipped from V and 4 bases from J, the junction kept 9 bases outside the gene matches. The CDR3 region has the DNA TGTGCCAGCTACTCTCCGGGACAGGGATACAATGAGCAGTTCTTC. Encoded protein: CASYSPGQGYNEQFF.

This sequence joins TRBV5-1 and TRBJ2-1, with D possibly being TRBD1 or TRBD2 (5 bases each). Germline loops: CDR1 SGHRS, CDR2 YFSETQ. V lost 4 bases, J lost 1 base, and 15 bases lay in between. The CDR3 runs 16 residues. CDR3 in amino acids: CASSPAYGASYNEQFF. The CDR3 coding sequence is TGCGCCAGCAGCCCTGCGTACGGGGCGTCCTACAATGAGCAGTTCTTC.

The chain links TRBV5-1 to TRBJ2-7; weak D call: TRBD1 (6 bases). This CDR3 has 15 amino acids. Germline CDR1 reads SGHRS; CDR2 reads YFSETQ. Between the trimmed V and J ends, which lost 0 bases and 3 bases, there was a span of 13 bases. CDR3 loop: CASSLEQGPYYEQYF. For the CDR3, the DNA is TGCGCCAGCAGCTTGGAACAGGGTCCCTACTACGAGCAGTACTTC.

This clonotype was detected only a few times. The rearrangement uses TRBV6-6 and TRBJ2-5; 8 bases fit TRBD1. V gave up 2 bases and J gave up 5 bases; unmatched junction bases: 10. Looked up from germline, CDR1 is MNHNY and CDR2 is SVGAGI (reference sequence). The CDR3 runs to 16 residues. CDR3 nucleotide sequence: TGTGCCAGCAGTTACAGGGTGGCAGGGGGCATGGAGACCCAGTACTTC. Translated, it gives CASSYRVAGGMETQYF.